This passage covers 22 T cell receptor beta chains from one sample sequenced in a study of shared T cell receptors in the human thymus (dated by TCRdb to the early 2020s). Library prep was done by the immunoSEQ multiplex PCR assay. This is the immuneACCESS table as TCRdb keeps it, with only in-frame sequences that have V and J called. A part of the clones is gone; compared with another copy, unresolved V genes explain less than half, and the rest is unexplained. The sample table shows 700,000 to 750,000 clones, and 70% to 90% are seen once. More than 0.008% of the sample is taken by the ten largest. These data were also filed under a second study, of human thymus T cells.

Sequenced input: thymocytes. Receptor source: a girl less than two years old with a congenital heart defect. Donor details come from another sample of the same person, matched by shared clones.

The V gene is TRBV18, the J gene TRBJ2-5, with TRBD1 as a possible D gene (5 bases). V was cut by 1 base and J by 5 bases, with 17 bases left in between. This CDR3 has 16 residues. The germline gives CDR1 KGHSH, CDR2 LQKENI. The CDR3 reads CASSPLGLPKGETQYF. CDR3 coding DNA: TGTGCCAGCTCACCACTGGGGCTACCCAAGGGGGAGACCCAGTACTTC.

J is TRBJ2-5 and V is TRBV30; 8 nucleotides agree with TRBD2. CDR3 length: 16 residues. The trim removed 3 bases at V and 3 bases at J, leaving 12 bases unmatched. Germline lookup yields CDR1 GTSNPN and CDR2 SVGIG (reference sequence). CDR3 sequence reads: CAWSQGGGSGEETQYF. The DNA for the CDR3 is TGTGCCTGGAGCCAGGGAGGGGGTAGCGGGGAAGAGACCCAGTACTTC.

This chain links TRBV4-2 with TRBJ1-2; possible D gene TRBD1, 6 bases. The germline V gene has CDR1 LGHNA and CDR2 YNFKEQ. CDR3 length equals 13 residues. Trimming left V 1 base short and J 13 bases short, with 16 bases between. CDR3 residues: CASSQGDGGLGTF. Written as DNA, the CDR3 is TGTGCCAGCAGCCAAGGGGACGGGGGGCTTGGCACCTTC.

V gene TRBV11-2 combines with J gene TRBJ1-1, with D possibly being TRBD1 (6 bases). The CDR3 consists of 14 residues. Deletions cut 4 bases from V and 1 base from J, with 10 bases between. Germline V CDR1 and CDR2: SGHAT, FQNNGV. This CDR3 reads CASSSPQGNTEAFF. Written as DNA, the CDR3 is TGTGCCAGCAGCTCGCCACAGGGGAACACTGAAGCTTTCTTT.

J is TRBJ1-4 and V is TRBV27; 7 bases fit TRBD1. The V gene end was trimmed by 4 bases and the J gene end by 8 bases; junction bases not matched to a gene: 10. The CDR3 contains 15 residues. Germline lookup yields CDR1 MNHEY and CDR2 SMNVEV (reference sequence). The CDR3 nucleotides read TGTGCCAGCAGTTCCGACAGGGATAACGAGGAAAAACTGTTTTTT. This codes for CASSSDRDNEEKLFF.

The table lists this clone with a count of one. This rearrangement joins TRBV7-8 to TRBJ2-2; the D gene is possibly TRBD2 (5 bases). This CDR3 contains 15 residues. V was shortened by 1 base and J by 8 bases, with 14 bases between the two germline ends. Germline V gives CDR1 SGHVS, CDR2 FQNEAQ. The CDR3 here is CASSLGRRMIGELFF. Here the CDR3 DNA reads TGTGCCAGCAGCTTAGGCCGGAGGATGATTGGGGAGCTGTTTTTT.

The genes are TRBV2 and TRBJ1-5; 10 nucleotides line up with TRBD1. The CDR3 runs 16 residues. Germline trimming cut 7 bases from V and 2 bases from J; bases unmatched to any gene: 8. CDR1 and CDR2 (germline): SNHLY, FYNNEI. The CDR3 reads CASKADRGYRNQPQHF. CDR3 nucleotide sequence: TGTGCCAGCAAGGCGGACAGGGGGTATCGCAATCAGCCCCAGCATTTT. Full variable domain (outside the CDR3, taken from reference TRBV2 and TRBJ1-5): EPEVTQTPSHQVTQMGQEVILRCVPISNHLYFYWYRQILGQKVEFLVSFYNNEISEKSEIFDDQFSVERPDGSNFTLKIRSTKLEDSAMYFCASKADRGYRNQPQHFGDGTRLSIL.

CDR3 nucleotide sequence: TGTGCCAGCAGCCAGGCCACAGGACTAGCGGGAGAACACTACGAGCAGTACTTC. Translation: CASSQATGLAGEHYEQYF. This chain connects TRBV5-4 to TRBJ2-7; TRBD2 matches at 13 bases. J was trimmed by 3 bases and V by 4 bases; bases with no gene match: 13. From germline, CDR1 is SGHNT and CDR2 YYREEE (reference sequence). The CDR3 loop spans 18 amino acids.

The V gene is TRBV27, the J gene TRBJ1-2; 9 nucleotides line up with TRBD1. This CDR3 is built from 16 residues. Germline CDR1 is MNHEY and CDR2 is SMNVEV (reference sequence). The J segment lost 6 bases and the V segment lost 0 bases, leaving 8 bases of the junction unmatched. The CDR3 nucleotides read TGTGCCAGCAGTTTATCAGGGGACAGGGCGATGAATGGCTACACCTTC. Its protein product is CASSLSGDRAMNGYTF.

This rearrangement joins TRBV19 to TRBJ1-2, with 7 bases aligning to TRBD1. From germline, CDR1 is LNHDA and CDR2 SQIVND (reference sequence). The CDR3 consists of 15 residues. The junction had 9 bases not matched to a gene; V was cut back by 5 bases and J by 3 bases. As DNA, the CDR3 is TGTGCCAGTAGTCTGACAGGGAGGTTGGACTATGGCTACACCTTC. Protein product: CASSLTGRLDYGYTF.

The rearrangement joins TRBV28 to TRBJ1-5, with TRBD1 matching 7 bases. The junction had 24 bases not matched to a gene; V was cut back by 4 bases and J by 0 bases. Germline CDR1 reads MDHEN; CDR2 reads SYDVKM. The CDR3 runs to 22 residues. CDR3 in DNA: TGTGCCAGCAGTTCCCAGACCTCCCCGGGACAGAGGTTGGAGATTAGCAATCAGCCCCAGCATTTT. This sequence encodes CASSSQTSPGQRLEISNQPQHF.

The chain combines TRBV19 with TRBJ1-3; the match to TRBD1 covers 9 bases. Germline-derived CDR1 and CDR2 are LNHDA and SQIVND (reference sequence). The junction had 6 bases not matched to a gene; V was cut back by 1 base and J by 2 bases. The CDR3 is 17 amino acids. This CDR3 is CASSIGDRGSPGNTIYF. The CDR3 nucleotides are TGTGCCAGTAGTATAGGAGACAGGGGGAGCCCTGGAAACACCATATATTTT.

This clone has a single count. The J gene is TRBJ2-7, the V gene TRBV14, with no clear D. Trimming pared 0 bases from V and 6 bases from J, leaving 12 bases between. This CDR3 region has 14 residues. Germline CDR1 SGHDN, CDR2 FVKESK. The CDR3: CASSQDSFLVEQYF. The CDR3 nucleotides read TGTGCCAGCAGCCAAGATTCGTTTCTTGTCGAGCAGTACTTC.

This rearrangement joins TRBV4-1 to TRBJ2-2; 7 nucleotides line up with TRBD2. Unmatched junction bases numbered 5, after V lost 0 bases and J lost 4 bases. The CDR3 contains 16 residues. Germline V gene data show CDR1 as MGHRA and CDR2 as YSYEKL. CDR3 coding DNA: TGCGCCAGCAGCCAAGAACCGGGGGGAGCCACCGGGGAGCTGTTTTTT. It translates to CASSQEPGGATGELFF.

This clone occurred once. The CDR3 bases are TGTGCCAGCAGCCCTCAGGGTGACTATGGCTACACCTTC. This codes for CASSPQGDYGYTF. The chain combines TRBV14 with TRBJ1-2; TRBD1 might be the D (5 bases). Germline-derived CDR1 and CDR2 are SGHDN and FVKESK. V lost 4 bases, J lost 3 bases, and 9 bases lay in between. The CDR3 runs to 13 residues.

The rearrangement uses TRBV27 and TRBJ1-6; tentative D call: TRBD1 (6 bases). The CDR3 runs 12 residues. Germline CDR1 reads MNHEY; CDR2 reads SMNVEV (reference sequence). Trimming removed 8 bases at V and 10 bases at J, with 12 bases between. Here the CDR3 DNA reads TGTGCCAGCGGGGTACAGGGATCACCCCTCCACTTT. Protein: CASGVQGSPLHF.

This sequence joins TRBV4-2 and TRBJ2-5; no clear D gene. Germline CDR1 and CDR2: LGHNA and YNFKEQ. CDR3 length: 15 residues. V lost 1 base and J lost 2, with 11 bases in between. Here the CDR3 DNA reads TGTGCCAGCAGCCAAGTGTCGATAGCACAAGAGACCCAGTACTTC. It encodes CASSQVSIAQETQYF.

This clone was seen only a few times. The chain is built from TRBV6-1 and TRBJ1-1, with a possible D match to TRBD1 (5 bases). The germline gives CDR1 MNHNS, CDR2 SASEGT. The CDR3 runs 17 residues. V dropped 3 bases and J dropped 0 bases, with 17 bases sitting between them. This CDR3 reads CASSDEGQLSLNTEAFF. The CDR3 bases are TGTGCCAGCAGTGATGAAGGACAACTATCTCTGAACACTGAAGCTTTCTTT.

This chain uses TRBV27 with TRBJ2-7; 10 bases are a match to TRBD1. Per germline, CDR1 MNHEY and CDR2 SMNVEV (reference sequence). Trimming took 4 bases from V and 1 from J; bases not matched to a gene: 16. The CDR3 has 19 amino acids. CDR3 nucleotides: TGTGCCAGCAGTTCGAGCCCTTCCATTCGGACAGGGGGGTCCTACGAGCAGTACTTC. Protein sequence: CASSSSPSIRTGGSYEQYF.

The gene calls are TRBV28 and TRBJ1-4, with D maybe TRBD1 (5 bases). CDR3 length equals 21 residues. Trimming removed 4 bases from V and 0 bases from J, with 27 bases in between. Germline lookup yields CDR1 MDHEN and CDR2 SYDVKM. DNA for the CDR3: TGTGCCAGCAGTTCCTCATCCATAAGACAGCCAGGGCCTCCAACTAATGAAAAACTGTTTTTT. It is translated as CASSSSSIRQPGPPTNEKLFF.

This chain uses TRBV5-4 with TRBJ2-3; 9 bases are shared with TRBD2. Germline V CDR1 and CDR2: SGHNT, YYREEE (reference sequence). V dropped 0 bases and J dropped 5; count of bases not matched to a gene: 7. The CDR3 is 16 residues long. In DNA, the CDR3 is TGTGCCAGCAGCTTGGCCCCGCGGGGGGGAGGAGATACGCAGTATTTT. Amino acids: CASSLAPRGGGDTQYF.

The V and J genes are TRBV5-5 and TRBJ2-7; D perhaps matches TRBD2 (6 bases). The germline V gene encodes CDR1 SGHKS and CDR2 YYEKEE (reference sequence). The V end lost 4 bases, the J end lost 5 bases, and 22 bases lay between the germline ends. The CDR3 runs to 16 residues. CDR3 DNA: TGTGCCAGCAGCGTTGCCACCCGGGAGAAGGTTGACGAGCAGTACTTC. It is translated as CASSVATREKVDEQYF. The whole variable domain, filled in from reference TRBV5-5 and TRBJ2-7, reads DAGVTQSPTHLIKTRGQQVTLRCSPISGHKSVSWYQQVLGQGPQFIFQYYEKEERGRGNFPDRFSARQFPNYSSELNVNALLLGDSALYLCASSVATREKVDEQYFGPGTRLTVT.